One and the same sample provided the 20 T cell receptor beta chains below, sequenced in a study of molecular identifiers for immune sequencing clone quantification. TCRdb reprocessed the PCR reads via MiXCR and lists one record per CDR3 protein. The sample comprises about 500,000 distinct CDR3 sequences, around a fifth of which are singletons, and 0.7% to 1% rests with the top ten. The sample taken for sequencing was naive CD8+ T cells from blood, with Jurkat cell RNA spiked in. The subset is: FACS-sorted CD8+CD4-CCR7+CD45RA+ naive T cells. These receptor sequences come from a human donor in good health. Some libraries in this study had Jurkat cell RNA spiked in.

The chain combines TRBV10-3 with TRBJ1-1, with 7 bases lining up with TRBD1. V was pared by 0 bases and J by 3 bases, with 10 bases of the junction left unmatched. Germline lookup yields CDR1 ENHRY and CDR2 SYGVKD. The CDR3 consists of 17 residues. DNA of the CDR3: TGTGCCATCAGTGAGTCCCGGGTGACTACAGGGGACACTGAAGCTTTCTTT. It translates to CAISESRVTTGDTEAFF.

A few counts support this clonotype. This rearrangement joins TRBV15 to TRBJ2-3; the D gene is possibly TRBD2 (6 bases). CDR3 size: 15 residues. The germline gives CDR1 LNHNV, CDR2 YYDKDF (reference sequence). The V end was cut by 9 bases, the J end by 4 bases, with 20 bases between. The CDR3 spells CATGSPGTGADTQYF. The CDR3 coding sequence is TGTGCCACGGGGTCCCCGGGGACGGGAGCAGATACGCAGTATTTT.

This clonotype was seen at least ten times. The CDR3 protein is CASSFSQEAFF. The CDR3 nucleotides are TGTGCCAGCAGCTTCTCACAGGAAGCTTTCTTT. The V and J genes are TRBV7-9 and TRBJ1-1; no clear D gene. Germline V lookup: CDR1 SEHNR, CDR2 FQNEAQ (reference sequence). There are 11 residues in the CDR3. Trimming stripped 3 bases from V and 8 bases from J, with 7 bases between.

This clonotype was observed a few times. The rearrangement links TRBV27 to TRBJ2-1, with 7 positions matching TRBD1. The CDR3 extends over 15 amino acids. After removal of 1 base from V and 3 bases from J, the junction contained 3 bases not matched to a gene. From germline, CDR1 is MNHEY and CDR2 SMNVEV (reference sequence). In nucleotides, the CDR3 is TGTGCCAGCAGTTTATTAGGGGGCGACTACAATGAGCAGTTCTTC. Amino acids: CASSLLGGDYNEQFF.

Only a few counts were recorded for this clonotype. The chain is built from TRBV21-1 and TRBJ2-7; TRBD2 is the table's D call and was not checked against the DNA. TRBV21-1 represents a pseudogene. CDR3 size: 14 residues. The CDR3 region has the DNA TGTGCCAGCAGCCGGACTAGCGGGAAATACGAGCAGTACTTC. Its translation: CASSRTSGKYEQYF.

This clonotype occurred once. Just one base apart from a much larger clone, this may be a read error. This chain joins TRBV19 and TRBJ2-6; D is unclear. V was shortened by 1 base and J by 2 bases, with 15 bases between the two germline ends. The CDR3 spans 18 residues. Germline lookup yields CDR1 LNHDA and CDR2 SQIVND (reference sequence). The CDR3 DNA reads as TGTGCCAGTAGTATAGCGAACCGACACGAGACTGGGGCCAACGTCCTGACTTTC. It specifies CASSIANRHETGANVLTF.

In this sample, this clonotype turned up a few times. The chain links TRBV29-1 to TRBJ2-7; either TRBD1 or TRBD2 may fit D (5 bases each). The V end lost 6 bases, the J end lost 0 bases, and 15 bases lay between the germline ends. The CDR3 is 14 residues long. Germline V gene lookup returns CDR1 SQVTM and CDR2 ANQGSEA. The DNA for the CDR3 is TGCAGCGTAGCCTATGGGACGGCCTCCTACGAGCAGTACTTC. Translation: CSVAYGTASYEQYF.

Many counts were recorded for this clonotype. J is TRBJ1-1 and V is TRBV4-3; the match to TRBD1 covers 7 bases. The CDR3 runs 16 residues. J gave up 0 bases and V 0 bases, and 4 bases lay outside the gene matches. Germline loops: CDR1 LGHNA, CDR2 YSLEER. CDR3 loop: CASSQDRGQMNTEAFF. The CDR3 nucleotides read TGCGCCAGCAGCCAAGATAGGGGACAGATGAACACTGAAGCTTTCTTT.

Concerning this clonotype: The germline gene is not matched at one end of the junction; a read error may be the cause. The chain has TRBV7-6 and TRBJ2-5; D might be TRBD1 or TRBD2, each matching 5 bases. Per germline, CDR1 SGHVS and CDR2 FNYEAQ. This CDR3 contains 16 residues. Here the CDR3 reads CAGSSGWDGIQETQYF. The CDR3 nucleotides read TGTGCCGGCAGCTCCGGCTGGGACGGAATCCAAGAGACCCAGTACTTC. Complete variable domain (other parts from reference TRBV7-6 and TRBJ2-5): GAGVSQSPRYKVTKRGQDVALRCDPISGHVSLYWYRQALGQGPEFLTYFNYEAQQDKSGLPNDRFSAERPEGSISTLTIQRTEQRDSAMYRCAGSSGWDGIQETQYFGPGTRLLVL.

This clonotype was observed a single time. Possible read error: a much larger clone is one base away. The chain uses TRBV20-1 and TRBJ2-3; 7 bases are shared with TRBD1. CDR1 and CDR2 from the germline V gene are DFQATT and SNEGSKA (reference sequence). The CDR3 extends over 17 amino acids. Losses at the gene ends were 0 bases for V and 5 bases for J; bases not matched to a gene: 14. The CDR3 loop reads CSARDLAGTVIIDTQYF. In DNA form, the CDR3 reads TGCAGTGCTAGAGATCTGGCCGGGACAGTTATCATAGATACGCAGTATTTT.

In the case of this clonotype: This likely stems from a read error, as it lies one base from a far larger clone. The chain joins TRBV7-9 to TRBJ2-3; no definite D call. The CDR3 is 13 amino acids. V lost 5 bases, J lost 0 bases, and 6 bases lay in between. Germline V gene sequence: CDR1 SEHNR, CDR2 FQNEAQ (reference sequence). The CDR3 reads CASSTPSTDTQYF. Written as DNA, the CDR3 is TGTGCCAGCAGCACACCTAGCACAGATACGCAGTATTTT. The whole variable domain, filled in from reference TRBV7-9 and TRBJ2-3, reads DTGVSQNPRHKITKRGQNVTFRCDPISEHNRLYWYRQTLGQGPEFLTYFQNEAQLEKSRLLSDRFSAERPKGSFSTLEIQRTEQGDSAMYLCASSTPSTDTQYFGPGTRLTVL.

This clonotype turned up a few times. The chain employs TRBV6-2 or TRBV6-3 and TRBJ2-7; D is unclear. The CDR3 extends over 14 amino acids. V gave up 0 bases and J gave up 6 bases, with 12 bases separating them. Germline CDR1 MNHEY, CDR2 SVGEGT. The DNA for the CDR3 is TGTGCCAGCAGTTACTCTGTGAAGGCGACCGAGCAGTACTTC. Encoded protein: CASSYSVKATEQYF.

This clonotype was observed a few times. J is TRBJ2-5 and V is TRBV9; D perhaps matches TRBD1 (6 bases). V lost 4 bases and J 9 bases, leaving 16 bases between the germline ends. The CDR3 spans 13 residues. Germline-derived CDR1 and CDR2 are SGDLS and YYNGEE. CDR3 DNA: TGTGCCAGCAGCCCCACAGGGCTCCAGGCCCAGTACTTC. Residues: CASSPTGLQAQYF.

This clonotype was found a few times. The chain joins TRBV9 to TRBJ1-5; D is unresolved. V lost 0 bases and J lost 6, with 13 bases in between. Germline loops: CDR1 SGDLS, CDR2 YYNGEE. This CDR3 has 15 residues. CDR3: CASSVEGDPGQPQHF. As DNA, the CDR3 is TGTGCCAGCAGCGTAGAGGGAGACCCCGGTCAGCCCCAGCATTTT.

In regard to this clonotype: A read error may be the cause here, since a much bigger clone is one base away. The chain has TRBV20-1 and TRBJ1-5, with D hard to call. Germline CDR1 is DFQATT and CDR2 is SNEGSKA (reference sequence). This CDR3 is 13 amino acids long. V was shortened by 3 bases and J by 6 bases, with 12 bases between the two germline ends. Here the CDR3 reads CSARSDPSQPQHF. Here the CDR3 DNA reads TGCAGTGCTAGGTCAGATCCCAGTCAGCCCCAGCATTTT.

Many counts were recorded for this clonotype. The rearrangement uses TRBV14 and TRBJ2-3, with 8 bases fitting TRBD2. The CDR3 consists of 17 residues. The V and J ends lost 0 bases and 2 bases, in that order; junction bases with no gene match: 7. Germline values: CDR1 SGHDN, CDR2 FVKESK. CDR3 nucleotide sequence: TGTGCCAGCAGCCAAGATCTTAGCGGGACATACACAGATACGCAGTATTTT. It yields the protein CASSQDLSGTYTDTQYF.

This clonotype showed up many times. The CDR3 DNA sequence: TGTGCCAGCGCCGAGACCGGGACTAGCCGATACACAGATACGCAGTATTTT. It yields the protein CASAETGTSRYTDTQYF. The chain carries TRBV2 and TRBJ2-3; 9 bases fit TRBD2. CDR1 and CDR2 from the germline V gene are SNHLY and FYNNEI. V shed 8 bases and J 2 bases; nucleotides not matched to a gene: 14. The CDR3 is made up of 17 amino acids.

The rearrangement joins TRBV4-3 to TRBJ2-1; tentative D call: TRBD2 (6 bases). V lost 0 bases to trimming and J lost 4 bases, with 7 bases between them. Germline CDR1 LGHNA, CDR2 YSLEER. The CDR3 is 14 residues long. The CDR3 coding sequence is TGCGCCAGCAGCCAAGATGGAGGGTACAATGAGCAGTTCTTC. Protein product: CASSQDGGYNEQFF.

This clonotype turned up a few times. The V call is TRBV29-1, the J call TRBJ2-2, with no clear D. V was pared by 5 bases and J by 0 bases, with 7 bases between. Looked up from germline, CDR1 is SQVTM and CDR2 is ANQGSEA. The CDR3 spans 13 residues. The CDR3: CSVRVTNTGELFF. The DNA for the CDR3 is TGCAGCGTTAGGGTAACGAACACCGGGGAGCTGTTTTTT.

For this clonotype: This may stem from a read error, because a much larger clone lies one nucleotide away. The V gene is TRBV19, the J gene TRBJ2-5; D is unresolved. The CDR3 is 14 amino acids. CDR1 LNHDA and CDR2 SQIVND come from the germline V gene (reference sequence). Written as DNA, the CDR3 is TGTGCCAGTGGTATGGAACCAGAACAAGAGACCCAGTACTTC. Its translation is CASGMEPEQETQYF.